What follows is one TCR beta chain and its context. Using immunoSEQ multiplex PCR, the repertoire was profiled, and TCRdb retains in-frame clones only, with some absent. The table records about 26,000 clones, about 81% of them present only once. The CDR3 spans 14 residues. From germline, CDR1 is SGHVS and CDR2 FQNEAQ. The junction had 9 bases not matched to a gene; V was cut back by 5 bases and J by 8 bases. This record belongs to a study of somatic mutations in cytotoxic T cells in rheumatoid arthritis. CD4+ and CD8+ cells were isolated by positive magnetic bead selection, with purity checked by flow cytometry.

The chain combines TRBV7-8 with TRBJ1-2, with 9 bases that match TRBD1. Sequencing used CD8+ T cells sorted from blood. The TCR originated in a man between 45 and 60 years old in good health. CDR3 nucleotides: TGTGCCAGCAGCCCCCGGACAGGGGTGCGAGGCTACACCTTC. Residues: CASSPRTGVRGYTF.